Below are 32 T cell receptor beta chains sequenced from a single sample in a study of human T cells and chemical hapten exposure. Described time point: pre-sensitization, week 0. The treatment is: therapeutic diphenylcyclopropenone sensitization with weekly scalp DPC. Sequencing started from total RNA isolated from unfractionated whole blood. MiXCR was run by TCRdb on the RACE reads, yielding one entry per CDR3 protein. The table includes roughly 56,000 distinct CDR3 sequences, more than 9% detected once. The sample was whole blood, taken in connection with sensitization to the hapten diphenylcyclopropenone (DPC). The receptors come from a woman aged 25 to 45 with alopecia areata. Some clones in this sample may be carry-over from other donors' samples.

The CDR3 DNA follows: TGTGCCACCAGTATCCAGGTCCAGATACGCCCAGAGACCCAGTACTTC. Translated: CATSIQVQIRPETQYF. The chain links TRBV24-1 to TRBJ2-5; D is unresolved. This CDR3 region has 16 residues. V lost 6 bases, J lost 4 bases, and 20 bases lay in between. Germline loops: CDR1 KGHDR, CDR2 SFDVKD.

V gene TRBV5-4 combines with J gene TRBJ2-3; D could derive from TRBD1 or TRBD2 (6 bases each). Trimming left V 6 bases short and J 4 bases short, with 15 bases between. CDR1 is SGHNT and CDR2 is YYREEE in the germline V gene (reference sequence). The CDR3 extends over 14 amino acids. CDR3 loop: CASTLGGLSDTQYF. In DNA form, the CDR3 reads TGTGCCAGCACCCTTGGGGGGCTCTCAGATACGCAGTATTTT. The full variable domain, its missing parts supplied by reference TRBV5-4 and TRBJ2-3, is ETGVTQSPTHLIKTRGQQVTLRCSSQSGHNTVSWYQQALGQGPQFIFQYYREEENGRGNFPPRFSGLQFPNYSSELNVNALELDDSALYLCASTLGGLSDTQYFGPGTRLTVL.

The genes are TRBV20-1 and TRBJ1-4; 9 positions agree with TRBD1. V was pared by 5 bases and J by 6 bases, with 10 bases of the junction left unmatched. There are 15 residues in the CDR3. Germline CDR1 is DFQATT and CDR2 is SNEGSKA (reference sequence). CDR3 coding DNA: TGCAGTGCTCCGCGAAGGACAGGGGTGGATGAAAAACTGTTTTTT. The encoded protein is CSAPRRTGVDEKLFF.

The chain links TRBV18 to TRBJ2-7; D perhaps matches TRBD2 (5 bases). The V and J ends lost 3 bases and 2 bases respectively, with 11 bases between them. The CDR3 is 14 residues long. Germline CDR1 reads KGHSH; CDR2 reads LQKENI. Here the CDR3 DNA reads TGTGCCAGCTCACCTAATTCCGGGACCTACGAGCAGTACTTC. Protein: CASSPNSGTYEQYF.

A few counts support this clonotype. V usage is TRBV6-6 and J usage is TRBJ1-2; 11 nucleotides match TRBD1. This CDR3 region has 15 residues. V lost 5 bases to trimming and J lost 2 bases; unmatched junction nucleotides: 4. Germline V gives CDR1 MNHNY, CDR2 SVGAGI (reference sequence). In DNA, the CDR3 is TGTGCCAGCAGTACCGGGACAGGGGGAAACTATGGCTACACCTTC. It encodes CASSTGTGGNYGYTF.

This chain connects TRBV20-1 to TRBJ2-5; tentatively, D is TRBD1 or TRBD2 (5 bases each). V lost 6 bases, J lost 0 bases, and 29 bases lay in between. The CDR3 has 19 amino acids. CDR1 is DFQATT, CDR2 SNEGSKA, per germline (reference sequence). The CDR3 DNA reads as TGCAGTGCCCCCCGGGACCATGCTCATGGCCCGCCCAACCAAGAGACCCAGTACTTC. Translation gives CSAPRDHAHGPPNQETQYF.

The rearrangement links TRBV11-2 to TRBJ1-4; a weak D match, TRBD1 (6 bases). The CDR3 runs to 16 residues. Per germline, CDR1 SGHAT and CDR2 FQNNGV. The V end was cut by 5 bases, the J end by 2 bases, with 15 bases between. The CDR3 region is CASSVGGGGTNEKLFF. The CDR3 DNA is TGTGCCAGCAGCGTTGGGGGGGGGGGCACTAATGAAAAACTGTTTTTT.

This chain uses TRBV7-2 with TRBJ2-3; 12 bases map to TRBD2. J was trimmed by 2 bases and V by 5 bases; bases with no gene match: 8. The CDR3 runs to 17 residues. Per germline, CDR1 SGHTA and CDR2 FQGNSA. In DNA form, the CDR3 reads TGTGCCAGCAGCCCCCGACTAGCGGGGGCGCTCACAGATACGCAGTATTTT. This gives the protein CASSPRLAGALTDTQYF. The variable domain in full, with the rest retrieved from reference TRBV7-2 and TRBJ2-3, is GAGVSQSPSNKVTEKGKDVELRCDPISGHTALYWYRQSLGQGLEFLIYFQGNSAPDKSGLPSDRFSAERTGGSVSTLTIQRTQQEDSAVYLCASSPRLAGALTDTQYFGPGTRLTVL.

In this sample, this clonotype turned up a few times. CDR3 sequence: CASSQQVTYNSPLHF. Written as DNA, the CDR3 is TGCGCCAGCAGCCAGCAGGTTACCTATAATTCACCCCTCCACTTT. The V gene is TRBV4-3, the J gene TRBJ1-6; no reliable D call. Germline V lookup: CDR1 LGHNA, CDR2 YSLEER. The CDR3 sequence is 15 residues long. V dropped 3 bases and J dropped 2 bases, with 8 bases sitting between them.

This chain links TRBV29-1 with TRBJ2-1; 11 bases agree with TRBD1. The CDR3 covers 14 residues. V shed 6 bases and J 7 bases; nucleotides not matched to a gene: 8. Per germline, CDR1 SQVTM and CDR2 ANQGSEA. CDR3 coding DNA: TGCAGCGTCGCGACCGGGACAGGGGGTAATGAGCAGTTCTTC. Translation gives CSVATGTGGNEQFF.

This clonotype turned up a few times. The rearrangement joins TRBV28 to TRBJ2-5; 10 bases line up with TRBD2. The CDR3 has 17 amino acids. Germline V lookup: CDR1 MDHEN, CDR2 SYDVKM. The V and J ends lost 7 bases and 0 bases, in that order; junction bases with no gene match: 11. Here the CDR3 DNA reads TGTGCCAGCACCCAGGGGGTTAGCGGGGGGTACCAAGAGACCCAGTACTTC. It specifies CASTQGVSGGYQETQYF.

This clonotype has a handful of counts. The chain is built from TRBV5-4 and TRBJ2-3; TRBD2 might be the D (7 bases). This CDR3 comprises 15 residues. V lost 2 bases and J lost 4, with 14 bases in between. Looked up from germline, CDR1 is SGHNT and CDR2 is YYREEE (reference sequence). CDR3 loop: CASSFGGRNSDTQYF. CDR3 bases: TGTGCCAGCAGCTTCGGGGGGCGGAACTCAGATACGCAGTATTTT.

The sample holds many counts of this clonotype. The chain employs TRBV7-2 and TRBJ2-3; D is unclear. CDR3 size: 14 residues. V was trimmed by 2 bases and J by 2 bases, leaving 8 bases between them. Germline CDR1 is SGHTA and CDR2 is FQGNSA. The CDR3 loop reads CASSLSADTDTQYF. CDR3 bases: TGTGCCAGCAGCTTATCCGCCGACACAGATACGCAGTATTTT.

Many counts were recorded for this clonotype. The chain recombines TRBV20-1 with TRBJ2-7; TRBD1 might be the D (5 bases). The CDR3 extends over 13 amino acids. CDR1 is DFQATT and CDR2 is SNEGSKA in the germline V gene (reference sequence). V lost 3 bases, J lost 3 bases, and 12 bases lay in between. CDR3 bases: TGCAGTGCTAGGGTCCTCGACAGCTACGAGCAGTACTTC. It codes for CSARVLDSYEQYF.

This clonotype was counted between two and nine times. The chain couples TRBV3-1 to TRBJ2-3; 12 bases match TRBD2. Germline assignment: CDR1 LGHDT and CDR2 YNNKEL (reference sequence). The CDR3 is made up of 18 amino acids. Trimming took 0 bases from V and 3 from J; bases not matched to a gene: 7. The CDR3 DNA reads as TGTGCCAGCAGCCAAGAAGCGCTAGCGGGGGGGGAGACAGATACGCAGTATTTT. It translates to CASSQEALAGGETDTQYF.

The table lists this clonotype with many counts. The gene calls are TRBV4-2 and TRBJ1-6; 8 bases match TRBD1. The CDR3 extends over 15 amino acids. J lost 3 bases, V lost 4 bases, and 2 bases had no gene match. CDR1 LGHNA and CDR2 YNFKEQ come from the germline V gene. The DNA for the CDR3 is TGTGCCAGCAGCCTGGACAGGGACTATAATTCACCCCTCCACTTT. Amino acid sequence: CASSLDRDYNSPLHF.

This clonotype was detected many times. The rearrangement joins TRBV4-1 to TRBJ2-1; D uncertain. The ends were cut back, 1 base at V and 8 bases at J, with 6 bases in the middle. Germline values: CDR1 MGHRA, CDR2 YSYEKL. CDR3 length: 12 residues. This CDR3 reads CASSQGWDEQFF. CDR3 DNA: TGCGCCAGCAGCCAAGGCTGGGATGAGCAGTTCTTC.

Many counts were recorded for this clonotype. At one end the junction does not follow the germline gene, possibly because of a read error. The V call is TRBV2, the J call TRBJ2-5; D unclear. Germline CDR1 SNHLY, CDR2 FYNNEI. The CDR3 covers 11 residues. DNA of the CDR3: TGCGCCAGTAGTCTCCAAGAGACCCAGTACTTC. Protein: CASSLQETQYF.

This clonotype was seen many times. The rearrangement links TRBV18 to TRBJ2-5; D call uncertain. V was pared by 0 bases and J by 6 bases, with 8 bases between. Germline V CDR1 and CDR2: KGHSH, LQKENI. The CDR3 has 13 amino acids. The CDR3 sequence: CASSPPPQKTQYF. DNA of the CDR3: TGTGCCAGCTCACCACCCCCCCAGAAGACCCAGTACTTC.

The rearrangement links TRBV11-2 to TRBJ2-7; D is possibly TRBD1 (5 bases). Deletions cut 3 bases from V and 0 bases from J, with 15 bases between. The germline CDR1 and CDR2 sequences are SGHAT and FQNNGV. The CDR3 loop spans 16 amino acids. DNA of the CDR3: TGTGCCAGCAGCTTTCAAGGGGAACGACCCTCCTACGAGCAGTACTTC. Amino acid sequence: CASSFQGERPSYEQYF.

The V and J genes are TRBV7-9 and TRBJ2-7, with D uncertain. CDR3 length: 13 amino acids. Germline-derived CDR1 and CDR2 are SEHNR and FQNEAQ (reference sequence). V was shortened by 1 base and J by 7 bases, with 11 bases between the two germline ends. In nucleotides, the CDR3 is TGTGCCAGCAGCTTAGGCTGTGTCGAAGAGCAGTACTTC. It codes for CASSLGCVEEQYF.

This clonotype was seen at least ten times. This chain connects TRBV2 to TRBJ1-6; D not resolved. Germline V gene sequence: CDR1 SNHLY, CDR2 FYNNEI. The CDR3 sequence is 14 residues long. V lost 6 bases and J 0 bases, leaving 6 bases between the germline ends. The CDR3 DNA reads as TGTGCCAGCAGGGATAGCTCCTATAATTCACCCCTCCACTTT. Amino acid sequence: CASRDSSYNSPLHF.

This clonotype has more than one count but fewer than ten. DNA of the CDR3: TGCAGCGTTGGCAGGACAGGGATAAATGAAAAACTGTTTTTT. As protein: CSVGRTGINEKLFF. V gene TRBV29-1 combines with J gene TRBJ1-4; 8 bases agree with TRBD1. The V and J ends lost 4 bases and 5 bases, in that order; junction bases with no gene match: 6. Germline V gene sequence: CDR1 SQVTM, CDR2 ANQGSEA. This CDR3 is built from 14 residues. The entire variable domain, with the rest obtained from reference TRBV29-1 and TRBJ1-4, is as follows: SAVISQKPSRDICQRGTSLTIQCQVDSQVTMMFWYRQQPGQSLTLIATANQGSEATYESGFVIDKFPISRPNLTFSTLTVSNMSPEDSSIYLCSVGRTGINEKLFFGSGTQLSVL.

The rearrangement links TRBV29-1 to TRBJ2-1; possibly TRBD2 for D (6 bases). Per the germline V gene, CDR1 is SQVTM and CDR2 is ANQGSEA. This CDR3 comprises 12 residues. Between the trimmed V and J ends, which lost 5 bases and 9 bases, there was a span of 14 bases. This chain's CDR3 is CSVPVGEAEQFF. In DNA form, the CDR3 reads TGCAGCGTTCCCGTGGGGGAGGCTGAGCAGTTCTTC.

This clonotype was counted between two and nine times. This chain joins TRBV6-5 and TRBJ1-2, with D maybe TRBD1 (6 bases). V dropped 8 bases and J dropped 4 bases, with 14 bases sitting between them. The CDR3 sequence is 13 residues long. The germline gives CDR1 MNHEY, CDR2 SVGAGI. The CDR3 nucleotides read TGTGCCAGCCATTCGGGGGCAGGCTATGGCTACACCTTC. This translates into CASHSGAGYGYTF.

This clonotype was recorded a few times. The chain combines TRBV20-1 with TRBJ1-4; D ambiguous. Trimming removed 3 bases at V and 7 bases at J, with 6 bases between. The germline V gene has CDR1 DFQATT and CDR2 SNEGSKA (reference sequence). The length of the CDR3 is 11 residues. This chain's CDR3 is CSASPSEKLFF. The CDR3 DNA sequence: TGCAGTGCTAGTCCTAGTGAAAAACTGTTTTTT.

This clonotype has ten or more counts. The V and J genes are TRBV6-5 and TRBJ2-3; 7 bases match TRBD1. Unmatched junction bases numbered 11, after V lost 10 bases and J lost 4 bases. Germline loops: CDR1 MNHEY, CDR2 SVGAGI. This CDR3 region has 14 residues. The chain's CDR3 is CAIKKGGWADTQYF. The DNA for the CDR3 is TGTGCCATCAAGAAAGGGGGCTGGGCAGATACGCAGTATTTT.

The chain links TRBV5-5 to TRBJ1-6; 8 bases match TRBD1. The CDR3 consists of 15 residues. Germline V CDR1 and CDR2: SGHKS, YYEKEE (reference sequence). J lost 8 bases, V lost 4 bases, and 8 bases had no gene match. The CDR3 loop reads CASSAGTGSHSPLHF. The DNA of the CDR3 is TGTGCCAGCAGCGCAGGGACAGGTAGTCATTCACCCCTCCACTTT.

This clonotype occurred a few times. The V call is TRBV4-3, the J call TRBJ2-2; the match to TRBD2 covers 16 bases. With 4 bases clipped from V and 7 bases from J, the junction kept 6 bases outside the gene matches. From germline, CDR1 is LGHNA and CDR2 YSLEER. CDR3 length: 17 residues. The CDR3 region has the DNA TGCGCCAGCAGCCGAGGGACTAGCGGGGGGGCCGGCGGGGAGCTGTTTTTT. It is translated as CASSRGTSGGAGGELFF.

This clonotype appeared a few times. Sequence at one end of the junction differs from germline and may be a read error. V usage is TRBV28 and J usage is TRBJ2-7, with 11 bases that match TRBD2. Germline CDR1 reads MDHEN; CDR2 reads SYDVKM. The CDR3 contains 11 residues. Here the CDR3 reads CATSRTSGPRF. The CDR3 DNA sequence: TGTGCCACCTCAAGGACTAGCGGGCCCCGTTTC.

This clonotype was seen repeatedly, ten times or more. This chain links TRBV12-3 or TRBV12-4 with TRBJ2-6, with D maybe TRBD2 (6 bases). The CDR3 has 17 amino acids. V lost 5 bases to trimming and J lost 1 base, with 15 bases between them. The CDR3 DNA reads as TGTGCCAGCAGTCCGACCTATGGGGGGTCTGGGGCCAACGTCCTGACTTTC. Translating it yields CASSPTYGGSGANVLTF.

This clonotype was counted a few times. This sequence joins TRBV6-5 and TRBJ1-6; tentative D call: TRBD1 (5 bases). In germline, CDR1 is MNHEY, CDR2 SVGAGI. The germline V and J ends were trimmed by 5 bases and 5 bases, with 13 bases remaining between them. CDR3 size: 15 residues. CDR3 loop: CASSLQGMNNSPLHF. For the CDR3, the DNA is TGTGCCAGCAGTCTTCAGGGTATGAATAATTCACCCCTCCACTTT.